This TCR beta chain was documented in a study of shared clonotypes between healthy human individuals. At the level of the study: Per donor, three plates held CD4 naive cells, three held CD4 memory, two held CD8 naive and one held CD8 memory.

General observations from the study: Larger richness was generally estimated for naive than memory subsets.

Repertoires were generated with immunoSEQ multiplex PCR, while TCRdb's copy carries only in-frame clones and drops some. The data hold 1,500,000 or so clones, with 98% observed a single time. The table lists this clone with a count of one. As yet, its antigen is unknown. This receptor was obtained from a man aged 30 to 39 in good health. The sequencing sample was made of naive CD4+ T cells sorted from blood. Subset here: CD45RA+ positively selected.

This CDR3 is CASRSTGVNIQYF. DNA for the CDR3: TGTGCCAGCAGATCGACGGGAGTGAACATTCAGTACTTC. The chain is built from TRBV7-9 and TRBJ2-4; D is possibly TRBD2 (6 bases). V lost 6 bases and J 7 bases, leaving 13 bases between the germline ends. Germline CDR1 is SEHNR and CDR2 is FQNEAQ (reference sequence). The CDR3 runs 13 residues.